The present T cell receptor beta chain was sequenced within a study of T-cell memory formation after mild COVID-19. From the 5' RACE reads, TCRdb called clonotypes with MiXCR, one entry per CDR3 protein. Of around 200,000 distinct CDR3 sequences detected, around 16% appear once; the ten largest clones hold approximately 2%. Study observations and caveats: Contracting clones from day 15 to 85 had balanced CD4/CD8; later expanders favoured CD4+.

V shed 1 base and J 8 bases; nucleotides not matched to a gene: 4. The CDR3 is 13 amino acids. Germline CDR1 reads SGHTA; CDR2 reads FQGTGA. As for this clonotype: No antigen is known for it.

This TCR derives from an adult woman who had mild COVID-19 (a few samples of this study predate the infection). Cell type and time point are not known. Source material: PBMCs or a T cell subset sorted from them (not recorded which). V usage is TRBV7-3 and J usage is TRBJ1-1, with TRBD1 identical over 7 bases. This chain's CDR3 is CASSLRGRGEAFF. Here the CDR3 DNA reads TGTGCCAGCAGCTTAAGAGGCAGGGGGGAAGCTTTCTTT.